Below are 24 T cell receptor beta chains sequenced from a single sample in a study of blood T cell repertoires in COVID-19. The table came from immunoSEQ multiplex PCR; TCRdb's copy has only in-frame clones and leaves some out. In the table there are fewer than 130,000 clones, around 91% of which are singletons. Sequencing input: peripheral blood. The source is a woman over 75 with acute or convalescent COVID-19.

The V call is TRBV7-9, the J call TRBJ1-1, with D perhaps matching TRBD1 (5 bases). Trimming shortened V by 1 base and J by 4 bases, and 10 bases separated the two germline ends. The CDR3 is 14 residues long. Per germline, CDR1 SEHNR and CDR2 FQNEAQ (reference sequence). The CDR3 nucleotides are TGTGCCAGCAGCTTAGACAAGGGGCGCACTGAAGCTTTCTTT. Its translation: CASSLDKGRTEAFF.

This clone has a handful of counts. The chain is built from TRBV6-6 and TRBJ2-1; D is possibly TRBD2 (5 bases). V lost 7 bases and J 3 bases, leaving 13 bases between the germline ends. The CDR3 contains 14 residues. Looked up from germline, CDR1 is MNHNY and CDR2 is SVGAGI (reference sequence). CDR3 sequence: CASIRGFGYNEQFF. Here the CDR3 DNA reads TGTGCCAGCATACGAGGGTTTGGCTACAATGAGCAGTTCTTC.

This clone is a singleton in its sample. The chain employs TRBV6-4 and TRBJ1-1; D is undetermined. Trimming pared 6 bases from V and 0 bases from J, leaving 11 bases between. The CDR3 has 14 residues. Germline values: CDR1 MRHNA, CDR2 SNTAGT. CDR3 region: CASRMGNMNTEAFF. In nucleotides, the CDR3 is TGTGCCAGCAGAATGGGCAACATGAACACTGAAGCTTTCTTT.

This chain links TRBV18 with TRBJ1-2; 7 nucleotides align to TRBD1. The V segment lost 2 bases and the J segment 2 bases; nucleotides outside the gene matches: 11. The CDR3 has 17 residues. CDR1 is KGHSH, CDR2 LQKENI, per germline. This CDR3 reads CASSPDYPGQPNYGYTF. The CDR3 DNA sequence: TGTGCCAGCTCACCAGACTATCCGGGACAGCCAAACTATGGCTACACCTTC.

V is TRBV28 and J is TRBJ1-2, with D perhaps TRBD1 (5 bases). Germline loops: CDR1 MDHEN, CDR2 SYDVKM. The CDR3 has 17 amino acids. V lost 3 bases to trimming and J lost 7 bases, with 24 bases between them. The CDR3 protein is CASSLMGLSVSEFGYTF. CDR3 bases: TGTGCCAGCAGTTTGATGGGGCTCTCGGTGTCGGAGTTTGGCTACACCTTC.

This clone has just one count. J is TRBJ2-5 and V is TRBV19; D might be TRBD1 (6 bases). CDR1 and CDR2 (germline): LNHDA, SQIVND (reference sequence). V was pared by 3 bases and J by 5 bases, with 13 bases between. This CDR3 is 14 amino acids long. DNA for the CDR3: TGTGCCAGTAGTATCGGACAGCCTCCGGAGACCCAGTACTTC. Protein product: CASSIGQPPETQYF.

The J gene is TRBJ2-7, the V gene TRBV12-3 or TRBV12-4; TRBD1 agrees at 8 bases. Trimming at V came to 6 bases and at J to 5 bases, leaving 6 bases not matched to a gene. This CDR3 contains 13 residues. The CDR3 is CASSGQGINEQYF. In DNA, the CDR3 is TGTGCCAGCAGCGGACAGGGAATTAACGAGCAGTACTTC.

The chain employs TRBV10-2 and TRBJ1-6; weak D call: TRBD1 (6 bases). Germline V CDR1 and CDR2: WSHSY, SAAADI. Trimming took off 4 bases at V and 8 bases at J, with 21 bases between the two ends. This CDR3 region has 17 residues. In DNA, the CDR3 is TGCGCCAGCAGTGTGGGGACAACCCTGGGTGACTATTCACCCCTCCACTTT. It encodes CASSVGTTLGDYSPLHF.

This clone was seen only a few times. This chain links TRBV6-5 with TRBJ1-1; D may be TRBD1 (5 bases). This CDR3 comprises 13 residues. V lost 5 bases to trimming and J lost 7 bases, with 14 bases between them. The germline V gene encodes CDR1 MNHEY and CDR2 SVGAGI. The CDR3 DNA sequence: TGTGCCAGCAGTCTTTTGGCCGGGGGTGAAGCTTTCTTT. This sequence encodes CASSLLAGGEAFF.

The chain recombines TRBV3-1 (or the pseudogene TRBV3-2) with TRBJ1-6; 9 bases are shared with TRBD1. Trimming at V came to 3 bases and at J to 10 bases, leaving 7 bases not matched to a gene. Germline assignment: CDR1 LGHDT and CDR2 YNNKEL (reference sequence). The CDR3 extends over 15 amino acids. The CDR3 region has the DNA TGTGCCAGCAGCCAGGGACAGGGAAACGGATCACCCCTCCACTTT. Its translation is CASSQGQGNGSPLHF.

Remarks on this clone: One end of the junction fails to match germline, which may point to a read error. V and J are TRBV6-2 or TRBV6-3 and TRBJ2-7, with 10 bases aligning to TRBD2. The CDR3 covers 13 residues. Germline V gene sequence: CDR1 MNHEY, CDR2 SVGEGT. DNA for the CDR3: TGTGCCAGCAGCCCCGGACTAGCGGCGCGTTCTTCCTTC. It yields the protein CASSPGLAARSSF.

DNA for the CDR3: TGTGCCAGCAGTGAATACGGGAGTAGGGATACGCAGTATTTT. Translating it yields CASSEYGSRDTQYF. The chain employs TRBV25-1 and TRBJ2-3; D may be TRBD2 (6 bases). The CDR3 is 14 amino acids. Trimming took 0 bases from V and 6 from J, leaving 10 bases between them. Germline V gene data show CDR1 as MGHDK and CDR2 as SYGVNS.

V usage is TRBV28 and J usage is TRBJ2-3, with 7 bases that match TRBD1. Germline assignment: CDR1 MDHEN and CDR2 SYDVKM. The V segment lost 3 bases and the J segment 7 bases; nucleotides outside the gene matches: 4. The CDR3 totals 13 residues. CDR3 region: CASSFRDRHTQYF. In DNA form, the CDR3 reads TGTGCCAGCAGTTTCCGGGACAGACATACGCAGTATTTT.

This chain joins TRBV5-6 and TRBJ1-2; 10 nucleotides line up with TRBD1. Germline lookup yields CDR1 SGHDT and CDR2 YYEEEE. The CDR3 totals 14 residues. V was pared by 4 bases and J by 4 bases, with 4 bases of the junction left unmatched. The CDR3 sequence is CASSPRQGAYGYTF. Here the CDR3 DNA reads TGTGCCAGCAGCCCAAGACAGGGGGCCTATGGCTACACCTTC.

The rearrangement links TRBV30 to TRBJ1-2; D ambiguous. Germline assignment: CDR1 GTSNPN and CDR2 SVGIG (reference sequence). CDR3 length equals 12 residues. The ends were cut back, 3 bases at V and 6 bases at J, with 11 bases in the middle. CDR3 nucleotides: TGTGCCTGGAGGGGAGAGGGCCATGGCTACACCTTC. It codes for CAWRGEGHGYTF.

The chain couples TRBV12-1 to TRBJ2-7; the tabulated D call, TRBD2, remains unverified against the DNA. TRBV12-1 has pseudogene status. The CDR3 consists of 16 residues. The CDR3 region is CASSRRTRSFAYEQYF. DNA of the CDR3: TGTGCCAGCAGCCGAAGGACTCGTTCTTTCGCCTACGAGCAGTACTTC.

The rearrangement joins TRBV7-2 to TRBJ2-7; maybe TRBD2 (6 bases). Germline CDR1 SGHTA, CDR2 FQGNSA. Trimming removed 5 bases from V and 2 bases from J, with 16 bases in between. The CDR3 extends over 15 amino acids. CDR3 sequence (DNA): TGTGCCAGCAGCCCCCAGGCGGGACTCACCTACGAGCAGTACTTC. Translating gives CASSPQAGLTYEQYF.

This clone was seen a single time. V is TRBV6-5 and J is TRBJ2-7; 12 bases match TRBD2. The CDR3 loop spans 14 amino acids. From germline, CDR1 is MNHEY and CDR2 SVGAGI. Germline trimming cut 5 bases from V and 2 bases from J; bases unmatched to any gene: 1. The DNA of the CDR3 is TGTGCCAGCAGTCGGACTAGCGGGGCCTACGAGCAGTACTTC. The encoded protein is CASSRTSGAYEQYF.

As DNA, the CDR3 is TGTGCCAGCAGCCCGACGCGGGGGGGCCCGGGCACAGATACGCAGTATTTT. It encodes CASSPTRGGPGTDTQYF. This sequence joins TRBV3-1 (or the pseudogene TRBV3-2) and TRBJ2-3; 9 bases are a match to TRBD2. Germline CDR1 reads LGHDT; CDR2 reads YNNKEL (reference sequence). The CDR3 is made up of 17 amino acids. V lost 4 bases to trimming and J lost 1 base; unmatched junction nucleotides: 9.

Written as DNA, the CDR3 is TGTGCCAGCAGCTTGGTCGGGTCGGGCACTGAAGCTTTCTTT. Translating it yields CASSLVGSGTEAFF. The V gene is TRBV5-4, the J gene TRBJ1-1, with D unclear. V lost 0 bases and J lost 4, with 10 bases in between. Germline V gene data show CDR1 as SGHNT and CDR2 as YYREEE (reference sequence). The CDR3 covers 14 residues. Drawing the rest from reference TRBV5-4 and TRBJ1-1, the complete variable domain is ETGVTQSPTHLIKTRGQQVTLRCSSQSGHNTVSWYQQALGQGPQFIFQYYREEENGRGNFPPRFSGLQFPNYSSELNVNALELDDSALYLCASSLVGSGTEAFFGQGTRLTVV.

CDR3 bases: TGTGCCAGCAGTAACAGGGGGGCCACCCCCTCTGGGGCCAACGTCCTGACTTTC. Its protein is CASSNRGATPSGANVLTF. The chain is built from TRBV6-2 or TRBV6-3 and TRBJ2-6; 8 nucleotides line up with TRBD1. CDR1 and CDR2 (germline): MNHEY, SVGEGT. The ends lost 5 bases at V and 0 bases at J; junction bases unmatched: 9. The CDR3 runs to 18 residues.

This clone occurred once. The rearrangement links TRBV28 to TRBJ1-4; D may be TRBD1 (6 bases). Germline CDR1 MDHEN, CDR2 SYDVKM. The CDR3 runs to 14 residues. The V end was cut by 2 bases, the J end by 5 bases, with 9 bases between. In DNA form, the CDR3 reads TGTGCCAGCAGTTTAGGGGGGGCGAATGAAAAACTGTTTTTT. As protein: CASSLGGANEKLFF.

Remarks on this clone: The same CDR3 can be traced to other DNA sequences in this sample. DNA of the CDR3: TGTGCCAGCTCACCACCCAACAGCCAAGAGACCCAGTACTTC. Amino acids: CASSPPNSQETQYF. V usage is TRBV18 and J usage is TRBJ2-5; D not resolved. Germline CDR1 reads KGHSH; CDR2 reads LQKENI. CDR3 length equals 14 residues. Between the trimmed V and J ends, which lost 0 bases and 1 base, there was a span of 6 bases.

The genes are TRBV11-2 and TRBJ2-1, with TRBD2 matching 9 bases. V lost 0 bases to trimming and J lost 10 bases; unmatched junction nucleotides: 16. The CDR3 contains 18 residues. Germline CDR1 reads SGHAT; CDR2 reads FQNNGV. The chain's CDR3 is CASSLDQWERGERPEQFF. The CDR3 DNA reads TGTGCCAGCAGCTTAGATCAATGGGAGCGGGGGGAGCGCCCCGAGCAGTTCTTC.